The rows below give T cell receptor beta chains drawn from one sample of a study of T cell repertoires in cytomegalovirus infection. TCRdb used MiXCR to reprocess the reads, holding one entry per CDR3 protein. The data hold 570,000 or so distinct CDR3 sequences, with roughly 43% observed a single time. No antigen has been assigned to these receptors. Sequenced material: cultured PBMCs, taken from culture after CMV antigen stimulation. Receptors originate from a human donor in good health (CMV status not recorded). Some clones in this sample may be carry-over from other donors' samples. Both conserved end residues are trimmed from each CDR3.

TRBJ1-1 | TRBV7-8 | ASSFLNRGTGTEAF
TRBJ1-6 | TRBV7-2 | ASSPRRENSPLH
TRBJ2-3 | TRBV7-8 | ASSPPIIVMGTDTQY
TRBJ2-1 | TRBV4-1 | ASSPPYPERSYNEQF
TRBJ1-6 | TRBV20-1 | SASAGGENSPLH
TRBJ1-5 | TRBV6-1 | ASKTGRMSNQPQH
TRBJ2-1 | TRBV7-2 | ASSLAYDRVLGEQF
TRBJ2-7 | TRBV6-2/TRBV6-3 | ASSYSGVYEQY
TRBJ2-7 | TRBV7-2 | ASSRRGGLVSEQY
TRBJ2-1 | TRBV4-2 | ASSQEKSNEQF
TRBJ1-1 | TRBV11-2 | ASSQPKGPSWNTEAF
TRBJ2-5 | TRBV11-2 | ASSLFPGETETQY
TRBJ1-1 | TRBV7-8 | ASARGHTEAF
TRBJ2-4 | TRBV4-2 | ASSQSQGARAGIQY
TRBJ2-3 | TRBV7-2 | ASSLRVATKVY
TRBJ2-3 | TRBV6-2/TRBV6-3 | ASTGRAPDTQY
TRBJ2-1 | TRBV12-3/TRBV12-4 | ASRVRDREYNEQF
TRBJ2-3 | TRBV7-2 | ASSQMGRRVDTQY
TRBJ2-3 | TRBV5-6 | ASSPWARGGATDTQY
TRBJ1-1 | TRBV7-9 | ASSLAQGGNTEAF
TRBJ2-5 | TRBV7-2 | ASSLGPVGRETQY
TRBJ2-7 | TRBV7-2 | ASSIAGGPYEQY
TRBJ2-1 | TRBV7-6 | ASSLRLAYDEQF
TRBJ2-5 | TRBV7-9 | ASSLMGRGETQY
TRBJ2-5 | TRBV20-1 | GGTSGAGGETQY
TRBJ2-1 | TRBV10-2 | ARVDRGSNEQF
TRBJ2-7 | TRBV20-1 | SASTGNPEFYEQY
TRBJ1-2 | TRBV12-3/TRBV12-4 | ASSPGSGKVFGYT
TRBJ1-3 | TRBV7-6 | ASSLGGTSGNTIY
TRBJ2-3 | TRBV11-2 | ASSPLRGGTTDTQY
TRBJ1-5 | TRBV11-2 | ASSTDPGQPQH
TRBJ1-2 | TRBV12-3/TRBV12-4 | ASSFSYGYT
TRBJ2-5 | TRBV2 | ASSGQGYETQY
TRBJ2-7 | TRBV4-2 | ASSRRGGAVYEQY
TRBJ2-6 | TRBV7-9 | ASRPDRAPGANVLT
TRBJ2-1 | TRBV11-3 | ASSSLAGAHNEQF
TRBJ1-1 | TRBV6-2/TRBV6-3 | ASSHTQWGYTEAF
TRBJ2-5 | TRBV12-3/TRBV12-4 | ASSLTERGPETQY
TRBJ2-5 | TRBV12-3/TRBV12-4 | ASSPIGGTQETQY
TRBJ2-7 | TRBV4-3 | ASSQGQGRHEQY
TRBJ2-5 | TRBV13 | ASSPAVPQETQY
TRBJ2-3 | TRBV7-2 | ASSNSGGRRDTQY
TRBJ1-4 | TRBV7-2 | ASSLALTGGGEKLF
TRBJ1-1 | TRBV6-6 | ASSLQAIKNTEAF
TRBJ2-1 | TRBV24-1 | ATSDTTSGSNEQF
TRBJ2-3 | TRBV7-2 | ASSSYYLVADTQY
TRBJ2-7 | TRBV12-3/TRBV12-4 | ASSLGGSLKNEQY